These 27 T cell receptor beta chains share one sample of origin, sequenced in a study of memory CD4+ T cells and cytomegalovirus serostatus. Single viable CD3+CD4+CD8-CD45RO+ cells were sorted as the memory CD4+ T cells. Profiled with immunoSEQ multiplex PCR; TCRdb holds only in-frame clones, not every one. This repertoire shows about 60,000 clones, around 79% found once; its top ten account for under 3%. The sequenced material came from memory CD4+ T cells from blood. These receptors were obtained from an adult in good health and CMV-seropositive.

CDR3 sequence (DNA): TGTGCCAGTAGTAAGGGAGAAAACCCGTCCTACGAGCAGTACGTC. Translated, it gives CASSKGENPSYEQYV. V and J are TRBV19 and TRBJ2-7, with D possibly matching TRBD2 (5 bases). The germline CDR1 and CDR2 sequences are LNHDA and SQIVND (reference sequence). This CDR3 has 15 residues. The V end lost 4 bases, the J end lost 1 base, and 14 bases lay between the germline ends.

The V and J genes are TRBV19 and TRBJ2-7; a weak D match, TRBD1 (8 bases). Trimming took off 5 bases at V and 0 bases at J, with 14 bases between the two ends. The CDR3 loop spans 15 amino acids. Germline assignment: CDR1 LNHDA and CDR2 SQIVND (reference sequence). The CDR3 DNA is TGTGCCAGTAGTTCACAGGGGGAGGGCTCCTACGAGCAGTACTTC. The encoded protein is CASSSQGEGSYEQYF.

J is TRBJ1-2 and V is TRBV10-3, with D tentatively TRBD1 (5 bases). V dropped 8 bases and J dropped 3 bases, with 13 bases sitting between them. The CDR3 extends over 13 amino acids. The germline V gene encodes CDR1 ENHRY and CDR2 SYGVKD. The CDR3 is CAIQGDKDYGYTF. The CDR3 coding sequence is TGTGCCATCCAGGGCGACAAAGACTATGGCTACACCTTC.

V usage is TRBV4-2 and J usage is TRBJ1-1; tentatively, D is TRBD1 (5 bases). The CDR3 length is 16 residues. Trimming took 3 bases from V and 0 from J, leaving 14 bases between them. Germline CDR1 is LGHNA and CDR2 is YNFKEQ. The DNA for the CDR3 is TGTGCCAGCAGCCAGGCTGCAGGGTCACTGAACACTGAAGCTTTCTTT. Translation gives CASSQAAGSLNTEAFF.

The genes are TRBV2 and TRBJ1-1, with D maybe TRBD1 (5 bases). The CDR3 contains 14 residues. V was trimmed by 4 bases and J by 4 bases, leaving 13 bases between them. The V gene's germline CDR1 is SNHLY and CDR2 FYNNEI. CDR3 in amino acids: CASSGSVQGTEAFF. CDR3 DNA: TGTGCCAGCAGTGGCAGCGTTCAGGGCACTGAAGCTTTCTTT.

The rearrangement joins TRBV5-1 to TRBJ2-5; D might be TRBD2 (5 bases). V dropped 4 bases and J dropped 2 bases, with 18 bases sitting between them. Germline V CDR1 and CDR2: SGHRS, YFSETQ. This CDR3 contains 16 residues. This chain's CDR3 is CASSRQLGSGQETQYF. DNA for the CDR3: TGCGCCAGCAGCCGACAACTAGGTTCGGGGCAAGAGACCCAGTACTTC.

The sample holds one count of this clone. This chain connects TRBV6-6 to TRBJ2-7; D is uncertain. The CDR3 length is 12 residues. Trimming took off 2 bases at V and 7 bases at J, with 9 bases between the two ends. Germline lookup yields CDR1 MNHNY and CDR2 SVGAGI (reference sequence). The CDR3: CASSYGTWEQYV. The CDR3, as DNA: TGTGCCAGCAGTTACGGTACTTGGGAGCAGTACGTC.

This clone was seen only once. The chain uses TRBV21-1 and TRBJ2-7. TRBV21-1 is designated a pseudogene. This CDR3 is built from 14 residues. The CDR3 DNA follows: TGTGCCGGCCTCCCGGGACCTTACTCCTACGAGCAGTACGTC. This codes for CAGLPGPYSYEQYV.

A single count supports this clone. In nucleotides, the CDR3 is TGTGCCAGTAGTATTCGGGGACTCCAAGAGACCCAGTACTTC. It translates to CASSIRGLQETQYF. The rearrangement links TRBV19 to TRBJ2-5; D might be TRBD2 (6 bases). With 3 bases removed from V and 1 base from J, the gap between germline ends came to 9 bases. CDR3 length equals 14 residues. Per the germline V gene, CDR1 is LNHDA and CDR2 is SQIVND (reference sequence). Looking up the rest from reference TRBV19 and TRBJ2-5 gives the full variable domain: DGGITQSPKYLFRKEGQNVTLSCEQNLNHDAMYWYRQDPGQGLRLIYYSQIVNDFQKGDIAEGYSVSREKKESFPLTVTSAQKNPTAFYLCASSIRGLQETQYFGPGTRLLVL.

This clone was recorded once. CDR3 region: CATSDGQGWGNTIYF. Here the CDR3 DNA reads TGTGCCACCAGCGACGGTCAGGGATGGGGAAACACCATATATTTT. This rearrangement joins TRBV15 to TRBJ1-3; a possible D gene is TRBD1 (5 bases). The CDR3 is 15 amino acids. CDR1 is LNHNV, CDR2 YYDKDF, per germline (reference sequence). Between the trimmed V and J ends, which lost 5 bases and 4 bases, there was a span of 15 bases.

The chain carries TRBV7-2 and TRBJ2-1; no firm D call. Germline V gene sequence: CDR1 SGHTA, CDR2 FQGNSA. Trimming cost V 5 bases and J 1 base, with 9 bases left between them. CDR3 size: 14 residues. CDR3 in amino acids: CASSRLSSYNEQFF. CDR3 sequence (DNA): TGTGCCAGCAGCCGCCTCTCGTCCTACAATGAGCAGTTCTTC.

The chain employs TRBV2 and TRBJ2-2; 11 bases line up with TRBD1. The CDR3 length is 14 residues. The V gene end was trimmed by 8 bases and the J gene end by 6 bases; junction bases not matched to a gene: 5. The germline V gene has CDR1 SNHLY and CDR2 FYNNEI. This CDR3 reads CASVRDRGAGELFF. The CDR3 DNA is TGTGCCAGCGTACGGGACAGGGGGGCCGGGGAGCTGTTTTTT.

This clone was recorded once. The chain combines TRBV7-6 with TRBJ2-7, with 7 bases fitting TRBD1. V lost 3 bases, J lost 6 bases, and 5 bases stayed unmatched. CDR3 length: 13 residues. Germline V CDR1 and CDR2: SGHVS, FNYEAQ. The CDR3 DNA reads as TGTGCCAGCAGCTTTAACAGGGGTACCGAGCAGTACTTC. Its translation: CASSFNRGTEQYF.

This clone was detected a few times. This chain's CDR3 is CASSPTAGGRTEAFF. The CDR3 coding sequence is TGCGCCAGCAGCCCAACAGCGGGTGGAAGGACTGAAGCTTTCTTT. The chain recombines TRBV5-1 with TRBJ1-1; no reliable D call. The ends were cut back, 4 bases at V and 5 bases at J, with 18 bases in the middle. This CDR3 has 15 amino acids. Germline V gene data show CDR1 as SGHRS and CDR2 as YFSETQ.

This clone was detected once. The chain combines TRBV19 with TRBJ2-3; 10 bases agree with TRBD2. CDR1 is LNHDA and CDR2 is SQIVND in the germline V gene (reference sequence). The CDR3 consists of 16 residues. Trimming removed 5 bases from V and 4 bases from J; junction bases left unmatched: 9. The CDR3: CASSLAGGHGADTQYF. DNA for the CDR3: TGTGCCAGTAGTTTAGCGGGAGGTCATGGGGCAGATACGCAGTATTTT.

This clone was found once. This chain links TRBV6-1 with TRBJ1-2, with D unresolved. This CDR3 comprises 14 residues. Trimming cost V 9 bases and J 0 bases, with 14 bases left between them. Germline assignment: CDR1 MNHNS and CDR2 SASEGT. This chain's CDR3 is CASSPDGPNYGYTF. CDR3 bases: TGTGCCAGTTCTCCGGACGGCCCTAACTATGGCTACACCTTC.

The chain couples TRBV5-6 to TRBJ2-7; D may be TRBD2 (6 bases). CDR1 and CDR2 from the germline V gene are SGHDT and YYEEEE. Trimming cost V 1 base and J 6 bases, with 17 bases left between them. The CDR3 is 15 residues long. CDR3 protein: CASSLNVAPGGEQYV. The CDR3 coding sequence is TGTGCCAGCAGCTTGAACGTAGCGCCCGGGGGCGAGCAGTACGTC.

The chain carries TRBV11-2 and TRBJ2-7; D tentatively fits TRBD1 or TRBD2 (5 bases each). Looked up from germline, CDR1 is SGHAT and CDR2 is FQNNGV. The CDR3 covers 15 residues. V gave up 5 bases and J gave up 0 bases, with 14 bases separating them. CDR3 sequence reads: CASSRGKGTSYEQYV. DNA of the CDR3: TGTGCCAGCAGCCGTGGGAAGGGGACCTCCTACGAGCAGTACGTC.

V usage is TRBV7-6 and J usage is TRBJ2-5, with a tentative D call TRBD2 (7 bases). Germline values: CDR1 SGHVS, CDR2 FNYEAQ. The CDR3 has 16 amino acids. V was shortened by 6 bases and J by 4 bases, with 21 bases between the two germline ends. CDR3 bases: TGTGCCAGCAGGCAAACCTTCCGGGGGGCGGGAGAGACCCAGTACTTC. It codes for CASRQTFRGAGETQYF. Full variable domain (missing parts from reference TRBV7-6 and TRBJ2-5): GAGVSQSPRYKVTKRGQDVALRCDPISGHVSLYWYRQALGQGPEFLTYFNYEAQQDKSGLPNDRFSAERPEGSISTLTIQRTEQRDSAMYRCASRQTFRGAGETQYFGPGTRLLVL.

This clone appeared once. The sample holds other DNA sequences that translate to the same CDR3. The chain links TRBV9 to TRBJ2-3; no clear D gene. Germline CDR1 SGDLS, CDR2 YYNGEE. The CDR3 length is 13 residues. V dropped 0 bases and J dropped 6 bases, with 8 bases sitting between them. The CDR3 DNA sequence: TGTGCCAGCAGCGTAGGGCTGGGGGATACGCAGTATTTT. Translated, it gives CASSVGLGDTQYF.

The rearrangement links TRBV7-2 to TRBJ1-2, with TRBD1 matching 9 bases. V was pared by 5 bases and J by 10 bases, with 5 bases of the junction left unmatched. The germline gives CDR1 SGHTA, CDR2 FQGNSA. CDR3 length equals 12 residues. Written as DNA, the CDR3 is TGTGCCAGCAGCCCCACAGGGGGCTACTACACCTTC. Its protein product is CASSPTGGYYTF.

The gene calls are TRBV2 and TRBJ1-5; 9 bases agree with TRBD1. The CDR3 is made up of 15 amino acids. Germline CDR1 and CDR2: SNHLY and FYNNEI. With V trimmed by 7 bases and J by 7 bases, 11 bases remained unmatched. The CDR3, as DNA: TGTGCCAGCACCGAAGAGCAGACAGGGGGACAGCCCCAGCATTTT. Translation gives CASTEEQTGGQPQHF.

This chain uses TRBV7-2 with TRBJ1-2; 8 bases are a match to TRBD1. The CDR3 spans 14 residues. The germline CDR1 and CDR2 sequences are SGHTA and FQGNSA. V trimming: 5 bases; J trimming: 6 bases; junction bases outside the gene matches: 8. CDR3 amino acids: CASSNRQGLDGYTF. In DNA form, the CDR3 reads TGTGCCAGCAGCAACCGACAGGGGTTAGATGGCTACACCTTC.

The CDR3 protein is CASSLSSGGPRPDTQYF. For the CDR3, the DNA is TGTGCCAGCAGCTTATCCTCGGGAGGCCCCCGCCCAGATACGCAGTATTTT. The gene calls are TRBV11-2 and TRBJ2-3; 7 bases fit TRBD2. The CDR3 is 17 residues long. CDR1 and CDR2 (germline): SGHAT, FQNNGV. The V gene end was trimmed by 2 bases and the J gene end by 4 bases; junction bases not matched to a gene: 12.

The V and J genes are TRBV6-5 and TRBJ2-1; 7 bases are a match to TRBD1. The CDR3 consists of 16 residues. The V gene's germline CDR1 is MNHEY and CDR2 SVGAGI. V dropped 0 bases and J dropped 7; count of bases not matched to a gene: 9. This CDR3 reads CASSYSGTAIGNEQFF. CDR3 DNA: TGTGCCAGCAGTTACTCCGGGACAGCTATCGGGAATGAGCAGTTCTTC.

The CDR3 is CSVDPSSPSGYNEQFF. For the CDR3, the DNA is TGCAGCGTTGATCCCTCCTCCCCGAGCGGCTACAATGAGCAGTTCTTC. The V and J genes are TRBV29-1 and TRBJ2-1; maybe TRBD2 (5 bases). Trimming took off 3 bases at V and 3 bases at J, with 18 bases between the two ends. From germline, CDR1 is SQVTM and CDR2 ANQGSEA. CDR3 length: 16 residues.

The chain carries TRBV5-4 and TRBJ1-1; perhaps TRBD1 as D (5 bases). The CDR3 spans 13 residues. Germline values: CDR1 SGHNT, CDR2 YYREEE (reference sequence). V gave up 3 bases and J gave up 5 bases, with 11 bases separating them. The CDR3 DNA reads TGTGCCAGCAGCTGGGGCCGGGAGACTGAAGCTTTCTTT. This translates into CASSWGRETEAFF.